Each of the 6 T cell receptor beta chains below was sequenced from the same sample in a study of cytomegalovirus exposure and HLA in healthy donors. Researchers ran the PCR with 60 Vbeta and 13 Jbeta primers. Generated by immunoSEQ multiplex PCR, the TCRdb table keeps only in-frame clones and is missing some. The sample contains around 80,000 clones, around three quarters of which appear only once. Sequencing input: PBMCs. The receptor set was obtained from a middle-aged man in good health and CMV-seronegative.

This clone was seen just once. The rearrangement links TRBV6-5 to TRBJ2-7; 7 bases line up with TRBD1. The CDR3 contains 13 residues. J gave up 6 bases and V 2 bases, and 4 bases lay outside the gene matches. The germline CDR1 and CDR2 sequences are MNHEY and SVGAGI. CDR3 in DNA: TGTGCCAGCAGTTACCCGGGACAGAGCGAGCAGTACTTC. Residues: CASSYPGQSEQYF.

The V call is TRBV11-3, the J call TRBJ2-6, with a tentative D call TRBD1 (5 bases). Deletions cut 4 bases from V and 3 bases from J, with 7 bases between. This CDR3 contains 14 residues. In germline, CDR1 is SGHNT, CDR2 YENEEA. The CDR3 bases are TGTGCCAGCAGCTCCAGGGTTGGGGCCAACGTCCTGACTTTC. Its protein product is CASSSRVGANVLTF.

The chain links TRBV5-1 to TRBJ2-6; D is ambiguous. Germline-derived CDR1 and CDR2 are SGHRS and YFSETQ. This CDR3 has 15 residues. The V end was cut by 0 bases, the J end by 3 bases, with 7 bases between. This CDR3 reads CASSLDRVGANVLTF. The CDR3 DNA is TGCGCCAGCAGCTTGGATCGGGTTGGGGCCAACGTCCTGACTTTC.

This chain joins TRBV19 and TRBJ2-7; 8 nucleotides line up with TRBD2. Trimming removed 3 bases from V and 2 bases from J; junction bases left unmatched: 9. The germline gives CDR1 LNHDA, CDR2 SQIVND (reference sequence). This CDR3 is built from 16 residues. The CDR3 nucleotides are TGTGCCAGTAGTATTTCCGCGGGAGGAGTGCCCTACGAGCAGTACTTC. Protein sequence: CASSISAGGVPYEQYF.

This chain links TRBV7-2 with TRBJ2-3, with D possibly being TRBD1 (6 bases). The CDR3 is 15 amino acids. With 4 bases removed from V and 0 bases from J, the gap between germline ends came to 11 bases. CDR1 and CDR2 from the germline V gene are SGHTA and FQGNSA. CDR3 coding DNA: TGTGCCAGCAGCTCACAGGGCTCTAGCACAGATACGCAGTATTTT. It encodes CASSSQGSSTDTQYF.

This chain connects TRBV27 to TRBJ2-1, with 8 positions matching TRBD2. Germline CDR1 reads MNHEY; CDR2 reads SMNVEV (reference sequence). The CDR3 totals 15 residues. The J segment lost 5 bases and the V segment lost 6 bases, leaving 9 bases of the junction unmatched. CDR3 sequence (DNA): TGTGCCAGCAGATCGGGACTAGGCCCCCACAATGAGCAGTTCTTC. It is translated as CASRSGLGPHNEQFF.